Listed below are T cell receptor beta chains from one sample, sequenced in a study of OX40 agonist ivuxolimab in advanced cancers. The protocol was immunoSEQ multiplex PCR, while the TCRdb copy is restricted to in-frame clones and leaves out a portion. The sample has around 80,000 clones; 92% are singletons. The sequences come from CD4+ or CD8+ T cells sorted from blood, collected in a trial of the OX40 agonist ivuxolimab. These receptors came from an adult with an advanced solid tumor such as melanoma, head and neck, liver or kidney cancer. Both conserved end residues are part of each CDR3. Fields, in order: J gene, V gene, D gene, clone size, CDR3 protein, CDR3 DNA. D genes are given only for firm matches. Size values are once, few and many counts, or a class for expanded clones, and some rows have none.

J gene: TRBJ1-1; V gene: TRBV9; D gene: -; clone size: -; CDR3 protein: CASSVFPGEAAWEAFF; CDR3 DNA: TGTGCCAGCAGCGTATTTCCGGGGGAGGCCGCTTGGGAAGCTTTCTTT
J gene: TRBJ2-7; V gene: TRBV15; D gene: TRBD1; clone size: -; CDR3 protein: CATSIGQGATYEQYF; CDR3 DNA: TGTGCCACCAGCATTGGACAGGGGGCTACCTACGAGCAGTACTTC
J gene: TRBJ2-7; V gene: TRBV6-1; D gene: -; clone size: -; CDR3 protein: CASSEDLSSYEQYF; CDR3 DNA: TGTGCCAGCAGTGAAGACTTGAGCTCCTACGAGCAGTACTTC
J gene: TRBJ2-5; V gene: TRBV27; D gene: TRBD2; clone size: -; CDR3 protein: CASSSLLTSGGQKETQYF; CDR3 DNA: TGTGCCAGCAGCTCCCTCCTGACTAGCGGGGGACAAAAAGAGACCCAGTACTTC
J gene: TRBJ2-7; V gene: TRBV27; D gene: TRBD1; clone size: -; CDR3 protein: CASSQRTGGEQYF; CDR3 DNA: TGTGCCAGCAGTCAGAGGACAGGGGGTGAGCAGTACTTC
J gene: TRBJ2-1; V gene: TRBV13; D gene: -; clone size: -; CDR3 protein: CASSLGRDHNEQFF; CDR3 DNA: TGTGCCAGCAGCTTAGGGCGGGACCACAATGAGCAGTTCTTC
J gene: TRBJ2-7; V gene: TRBV6-5; D gene: -; clone size: once; CDR3 protein: CATGGRVGEQYF; CDR3 DNA: TGTGCCACTGGGGGCAGGGTGGGCGAGCAGTACTTC
J gene: TRBJ1-2; V gene: TRBV7-9; D gene: -; clone size: once; CDR3 protein: CASSLLDLDGYTF; CDR3 DNA: TGTGCCAGCAGCCTCCTCGACCTAGATGGCTACACCTTC
J gene: TRBJ1-1; V gene: TRBV27; D gene: -; clone size: -; CDR3 protein: CASSPGLGTEAFF; CDR3 DNA: TGTGCCAGCAGTCCGGGGCTAGGCACTGAAGCTTTCTTT
J gene: TRBJ1-2; V gene: TRBV7-2; D gene: -; clone size: -; CDR3 protein: CASSLLVSGVAYGYTF; CDR3 DNA: TGTGCCAGCAGCTTACTGGTTTCAGGGGTGGCCTATGGCTACACCTTC
J gene: TRBJ2-3; V gene: TRBV2; D gene: TRBD2; clone size: once; CDR3 protein: CASKATSGGPDTQYF; CDR3 DNA: TGTGCCAGCAAAGCGACTAGCGGGGGGCCAGATACGCAGTATTTT
J gene: TRBJ2-6; V gene: TRBV9; D gene: -; clone size: -; CDR3 protein: CASSAPSSKAGANVLTF; CDR3 DNA: TGTGCCAGCAGCGCCCCGAGCTCTAAAGCTGGGGCCAACGTCCTGACTTTC
J gene: TRBJ2-2; V gene: TRBV27; D gene: -; clone size: -; CDR3 protein: CASSPWAGLMTGELFF; CDR3 DNA: TGTGCCAGCAGTCCTTGGGCAGGGTTGATGACCGGGGAGCTGTTTTTT
J gene: TRBJ2-7; V gene: TRBV6-1; D gene: TRBD1; clone size: -; CDR3 protein: CASSELSQGANEQYF; CDR3 DNA: TGTGCCAGCAGTGAATTGTCACAGGGGGCGAACGAGCAGTACTTC
J gene: TRBJ2-1; V gene: TRBV5-6; D gene: TRBD1; clone size: -; CDR3 protein: CASSLPGGPRFF; CDR3 DNA: TGTGCCAGCAGCTTGCCAGGGGGCCCCCGATTCTTC
J gene: TRBJ2-3; V gene: TRBV7-6; D gene: TRBD2; clone size: -; CDR3 protein: CASRLTSGENTDTQYF; CDR3 DNA: TGTGCCAGCAGGCTGACTAGCGGGGAAAACACAGATACGCAGTATTTT
J gene: TRBJ2-7; V gene: TRBV7-6; D gene: -; clone size: -; CDR3 protein: CASSLGAGSYEQYF; CDR3 DNA: TGTGCCAGCAGCTTAGGGGCGGGCTCCTACGAGCAGTACTTC
J gene: TRBJ2-5; V gene: TRBV4-3; D gene: -; clone size: -; CDR3 protein: CASSLVRKETQYF; CDR3 DNA: TGCGCCAGCAGCCTCGTCAGAAAAGAGACCCAGTACTTC
J gene: TRBJ2-7; V gene: TRBV19; D gene: TRBD1; clone size: -; CDR3 protein: CASKGVNGQGIVYEQYF; CDR3 DNA: TGTGCCAGTAAGGGGGTGAATGGACAGGGCATAGTCTACGAGCAGTACTTC
J gene: TRBJ2-7; V gene: TRBV2; D gene: -; clone size: -; CDR3 protein: CASSDMTAFLRYEQYF; CDR3 DNA: TGTGCCAGCAGTGATATGACAGCTTTTTTAAGGTACGAGCAGTACTTC
J gene: TRBJ2-7; V gene: TRBV27; D gene: -; clone size: -; CDR3 protein: CASSPGQFSYEQYF; CDR3 DNA: TGTGCCAGCAGTCCAGGACAGTTCTCCTACGAGCAGTACTTC